This T cell receptor beta chain was identified in a study of blood T cell repertoires in COVID-19. Germline CDR1 is LNHDA and CDR2 is SQIVND (reference sequence). Trimming at V came to 5 bases and at J to 4 bases, leaving 16 bases not matched to a gene. The CDR3 totals 18 residues. Assay: immunoSEQ multiplex PCR; the TCRdb copy retains only in-frame clones and omits some. The sample lists 7,900 or so clones, less than 85% occurring once. The specimen sequenced was peripheral blood. The J gene is TRBJ1-2, the V gene TRBV19, with 10 bases aligning to TRBD1. This clonotype was sampled from a human donor in a cohort sampled during active COVID-19. The chain's CDR3 is CASSPTLTGGGLGYGYTF. The CDR3, as DNA: TGTGCCAGTAGTCCCACCCTGACAGGGGGCGGACTCGGCTATGGCTACACCTTC.